This T cell receptor beta chain was documented in a study of OX40 agonist ivuxolimab in advanced cancers. The wider study: Ivuxolimab is an agonistic anti-OX40 (CD134) antibody, and patients were treated with it. Melanoma, hepatocellular carcinoma, head and neck or renal cell cancer occurred in dose-escalation patients.

Sequencing used immunoSEQ multiplex PCR; TCRdb keeps in-frame clones, though not all of them. Found here are approximately 70,000 clones, 88% of them singletons; the top ten hold 0.7% to 1%. Anyone with autoimmune disease history or systemic immunosuppression was excluded. This CDR3 is built from 16 residues. Germline V gives CDR1 SGHKS, CDR2 YYEKEE (reference sequence). With 4 bases clipped from V and 2 bases from J, the junction kept 6 bases outside the gene matches. J is TRBJ1-6 and V is TRBV5-5; 7 nucleotides agree with TRBD1. The source of this sequence is an adult with an advanced solid tumor such as melanoma, head and neck, liver or kidney cancer. The starting material was CD4+ or CD8+ T cells sorted from blood, obtained in a trial of the OX40 agonist ivuxolimab. The CDR3 region has the DNA TGTGCCAGCAGCACTACAGGGGTGGCCTATAATTCACCCCTCCACTTT. As protein: CASSTTGVAYNSPLHF.